The rows below give T cell receptor beta chains drawn from one sample of a study of blood T cell repertoires in COVID-19. Libraries were prepared by immunoSEQ multiplex PCR; TCRdb keeps only in-frame clonotypes and omits some of them. Altogether more than 55,000 clones are present, over 65% being singletons, with the ten largest covering roughly 21%. Sequenced input: peripheral blood. Source of these receptors: a man aged 80 or over with active or convalescent COVID-19. CDR3s include the opening cysteine and the closing phenylalanine or tryptophan. Fields, in order: J gene, clone size, V gene, CDR3 protein. Size tells how often a clone was seen (once, few, many) or the class of an expanded clone, and some rows leave it out.

>TRBJ1-6|-|TRBV5-4
CASSLNTGNSPLHF
>TRBJ2-7|few|TRBV10-2
CASREQGLGLYEQYF
>TRBJ2-1|once|TRBV19
CASSHPSGSALVLNEQFF
>TRBJ2-2|-|TRBV7-2
CASSLAGGPPGELFF
>TRBJ1-3|-|TRBV6-5
CASWTAGNTIYF
>TRBJ1-5|-|TRBV19
CASSIGGRINQPQHF
>TRBJ1-2|few|TRBV12-3/TRBV12-4
CASQRDYGYTF
>TRBJ1-5|-|TRBV7-6
CASSLQGAYQPQHF
>TRBJ2-5|few|TRBV10-3
CATGVETQYF
>TRBJ2-7|-|TRBV9
CASSAQGGEQYF
>TRBJ2-5|-|TRBV30
CAWSARGPETQYF
>TRBJ1-2|-|TRBV14
CASSLGGKAYGYTF